The 4 T cell receptor beta chains given below trace back to one sample, sequenced in a study of blood T cell repertoires in COVID-19. Assay: immunoSEQ multiplex PCR; the TCRdb copy retains only in-frame clones and omits some. The sample has approximately 41,000 clones, 88% seen once. Sample: peripheral blood. The receptors derive from a human donor in a cohort sampled during active COVID-19.

V is TRBV15 and J is TRBJ2-6; 11 bases agree with TRBD1. V dropped 4 bases and J dropped 4; count of bases not matched to a gene: 6. The germline V gene encodes CDR1 LNHNV and CDR2 YYDKDF (reference sequence). CDR3 size: 17 residues. The CDR3 nucleotides are TGTGCCACCAGCACCCGGACAGGGGGCGGGGGGGCCAACGTCCTGACTTTC. Its translation is CATSTRTGGGGANVLTF.

The V and J genes are TRBV28 and TRBJ1-5; D remains unclear. Germline lookup yields CDR1 MDHEN and CDR2 SYDVKM. The CDR3 length is 13 residues. Trimming pared 11 bases from V and 5 bases from J, leaving 16 bases between. In nucleotides, the CDR3 is TGTGCCGGAGCACGTGGAATCGATCAGCCCCAGCATTTT. Amino acid sequence: CAGARGIDQPQHF.

The rearrangement uses TRBV3-1 (or the pseudogene TRBV3-2) and TRBJ2-7, with 8 bases fitting TRBD2. The CDR3 has 14 residues. The V gene end was trimmed by 6 bases and the J gene end by 6 bases; junction bases not matched to a gene: 10. Germline values: CDR1 LGHDT, CDR2 YNNKEL (reference sequence). The DNA of the CDR3 is TGTGCCAGCAGTCGGGGACTAGAAGGTGGCGAGCAGTACTTC. Amino acid sequence: CASSRGLEGGEQYF.

This clone was seen only once. The rearrangement uses TRBV4-1 and TRBJ1-2; 11 bases are shared with TRBD1. The CDR3 loop spans 14 amino acids. CDR1 and CDR2 (germline): MGHRA, YSYEKL. The V and J ends lost 4 bases and 5 bases, in that order; junction bases with no gene match: 3. The CDR3 DNA reads TGCGCCAGCAGCCCCGGACAGGGGGCTTATGGCTACACCTTC. It yields the protein CASSPGQGAYGYTF.